This T cell receptor beta chain stems from a study of blood T cells in healthy people across ages. PCR was performed a second time for roughly 7 to 12 cycles using a sample-barcoded 5' primer and a J-beta primer mix. TCRdb used MiXCR to reprocess the 5' RACE reads, holding one entry per CDR3 protein. The sample carries around 780,000 distinct CDR3 sequences, 20% to 30% recorded once. V lost 5 bases and J lost 5; bases outside the gene matches: 9. CDR3 length: 16 amino acids. Germline V gene data show CDR1 as LGHNA and CDR2 as YNFKEQ. The same sample was also used in a study of T cells of mothers and their children. From that report: A few healthy Caucasian mothers served as donors, and their six children did as well. Both sample barcodes and 2-4 random nucleotides came from the M1S primer of the second PCR. Per mother, over 9.5 million TCR beta CDR3 reads were obtained; per child, around 2.8 million. Overlap ran slightly, non-significantly higher for related than unrelated mother-child pairs.

This chain connects TRBV4-2 to TRBJ2-5; 12 bases map to TRBD2. The sequence was obtained from a boy between 10 and 17 years old in good health. Sequences were obtained from blood. This CDR3 reads CASSSRLAGEKETQYF. CDR3 DNA sequence: TGTGCCAGCAGCTCTCGACTAGCGGGGGAAAAGGAGACCCAGTACTTC.